One sample yielded the 27 T cell receptor beta chains listed below, sequenced in a study of T cell responses to AZD1222 COVID-19 vaccine. The repertoire was sequenced with immunoSEQ multiplex PCR; TCRdb's copy has only in-frame clones and lacks some. Among about 130,000 clones, approximately 88% were seen once, and the ten largest hold around 5.9%. The source material was peripheral blood, sampled on day 0 of AZD1222 vaccination. The receptor set was obtained from an adult in good health.

The chain carries TRBV7-2 and TRBJ1-1; no clear D gene. Trimming took 3 bases from V and 2 from J, leaving 7 bases between them. The CDR3 spans 13 residues. Germline lookup yields CDR1 SGHTA and CDR2 FQGNSA. The CDR3 DNA reads as TGTGCCAGCAGCTTGACGGCTAACACTGAAGCTTTCTTT. Its protein product is CASSLTANTEAFF.

The chain joins TRBV5-1 to TRBJ1-2; tentatively, D is TRBD1 (5 bases). Looked up from germline, CDR1 is SGHRS and CDR2 is YFSETQ. This CDR3 region has 14 residues. Trimming removed 0 bases at V and 6 bases at J, with 12 bases between. The CDR3 DNA reads as TGCGCCAGCAGCTTGGAACAGGTCGGCGATGGCTACACCTTC. It yields the protein CASSLEQVGDGYTF.

The V call is TRBV10-3, the J call TRBJ1-2, with a possible D match to TRBD1 (6 bases). V dropped 10 bases and J dropped 0 bases, with 12 bases sitting between them. Germline V lookup: CDR1 ENHRY, CDR2 SYGVKD. CDR3 length: 13 amino acids. The CDR3 loop is CATGGAANYGYTF. For the CDR3, the DNA is TGTGCCACCGGGGGGGCCGCTAACTATGGCTACACCTTC.

The V call is TRBV9, the J call TRBJ2-1, with D possibly being TRBD1 (7 bases). This CDR3 has 16 amino acids. The germline V gene encodes CDR1 SGDLS and CDR2 YYNGEE. The V end was cut by 3 bases, the J end by 0 bases, with 13 bases between. CDR3 residues: CASSGQGGVSYNEQFF. In DNA, the CDR3 is TGTGCCAGCAGCGGGCAGGGGGGCGTCTCCTACAATGAGCAGTTCTTC.

The CDR3, as DNA: TGTGCCAGCAGCCAAGGACAGGGGGCTCAGCCCCAGCATTTT. It is translated as CASSQGQGAQPQHF. V usage is TRBV3-1 (or the pseudogene TRBV3-2) and J usage is TRBJ1-5; 10 nucleotides agree with TRBD1. V was pared by 1 base and J by 6 bases, with 0 bases of the junction left unmatched. From germline, CDR1 is LGHDT and CDR2 YNNKEL (reference sequence). This CDR3 has 14 residues.

In its sample, this clone was seen a few times. The chain recombines TRBV6-5 with TRBJ1-3; no definite D call. Germline-derived CDR1 and CDR2 are MNHEY and SVGAGI. This CDR3 spans 14 amino acids. Trimming left V 6 bases short and J 0 bases short, with 9 bases between. The CDR3 sequence is CASRTPSSGNTIYF. DNA for the CDR3: TGTGCCAGCAGAACGCCAAGCTCTGGAAACACCATATATTTT.

The V and J genes are TRBV6-1 and TRBJ1-2, with D perhaps TRBD1 (6 bases). V lost 2 bases, J lost 2 bases, and 15 bases lay in between. CDR1 is MNHNS, CDR2 SASEGT, per germline. The CDR3 consists of 16 residues. As DNA, the CDR3 is TGTGCCAGCAGTGAAAGTGGGGGCGGAGGCAACTATGGCTACACCTTC. It encodes CASSESGGGGNYGYTF.

The chain has TRBV28 and TRBJ2-4, with D unresolved. Trimming removed 6 bases at V and 1 base at J, with 19 bases between. Germline V CDR1 and CDR2: MDHEN, SYDVKM. This CDR3 region has 17 residues. CDR3 coding DNA: TGTGCCAGCAGGTCGGGCGCCATCCCTCGGGCCAAAAACATTCAGTACTTC. This encodes CASRSGAIPRAKNIQYF.

The J gene is TRBJ1-3, the V gene TRBV7-8; unclear D gene. The CDR3 extends over 13 amino acids. Trimming removed 5 bases at V and 2 bases at J, with 7 bases between. Germline CDR1 is SGHVS and CDR2 is FQNEAQ. CDR3 nucleotide sequence: TGTGCCAGCAGCAAAGTACCTGGAAACACCATATATTTT. It yields the protein CASSKVPGNTIYF.

J is TRBJ1-2 and V is TRBV5-4; 7 bases agree with TRBD1. The V segment lost 4 bases and the J segment 4 bases; nucleotides outside the gene matches: 10. Germline V CDR1 and CDR2: SGHNT, YYREEE (reference sequence). CDR3 size: 15 residues. CDR3 coding DNA: TGTGCCAGCAGCCCCGACCCAAACAGGGGCTATGGCTACACCTTC. Translation: CASSPDPNRGYGYTF. Full variable domain (outside the CDR3, taken from reference TRBV5-4 and TRBJ1-2): ETGVTQSPTHLIKTRGQQVTLRCSSQSGHNTVSWYQQALGQGPQFIFQYYREEENGRGNFPPRFSGLQFPNYSSELNVNALELDDSALYLCASSPDPNRGYGYTFGSGTRLTVV.

The gene calls are TRBV12-3 or TRBV12-4 and TRBJ1-1; 9 nucleotides match TRBD1. V gave up 5 bases and J gave up 11 bases; unmatched junction bases: 9. The CDR3 has 13 amino acids. The CDR3 sequence: CASSLTRTGEAFF. The CDR3 DNA follows: TGTGCCAGCAGTCTAACTCGGACAGGGGAGGCTTTCTTT.

In its sample, this clone was seen once. The rearrangement joins TRBV5-1 to TRBJ1-1; D gene unclear. The CDR3 contains 15 residues. Germline CDR1 is SGHRS and CDR2 is YFSETQ. V was shortened by 4 bases and J by 5 bases, with 18 bases between the two germline ends. The CDR3 protein is CASSGKDGVQTEAFF. CDR3 nucleotides: TGCGCCAGCAGCGGAAAGGACGGGGTCCAGACTGAAGCTTTCTTT.

The rearrangement joins TRBV9 to TRBJ2-2, with 9 bases matching TRBD2. The J segment lost 0 bases and the V segment lost 4 bases, leaving 4 bases of the junction unmatched. The CDR3 spans 16 residues. Per germline, CDR1 SGDLS and CDR2 YYNGEE. The CDR3 region is CASSSRLAANTGELFF. CDR3 nucleotides: TGTGCCAGCAGCTCCCGACTAGCGGCGAACACCGGGGAGCTGTTTTTT.

The chain uses TRBV29-1 and TRBJ1-1, with 11 bases aligning to TRBD1. V lost 4 bases and J lost 6; bases outside the gene matches: 4. The length of the CDR3 is 13 residues. CDR1 SQVTM and CDR2 ANQGSEA come from the germline V gene. The CDR3 loop reads CSVAKGQGAEAFF. CDR3 nucleotide sequence: TGCAGCGTTGCGAAGGGACAGGGGGCTGAAGCTTTCTTT.

In this sample, this clone turned up once. The genes are TRBV11-1 and TRBJ2-1; 8 positions match TRBD2. Losses at the gene ends were 5 bases for V and 3 bases for J; bases not matched to a gene: 6. CDR3 length equals 15 residues. In germline, CDR1 is SGHAT, CDR2 FQDESV (reference sequence). Here the CDR3 DNA reads TGTGCCAGCAGCCAACTAGCGGCGTACTACAATGAGCAGTTCTTC. Residues: CASSQLAAYYNEQFF.

The V gene is TRBV12-3 or TRBV12-4, the J gene TRBJ1-2; D may be TRBD1 (6 bases). Trimming left V 8 bases short and J 5 bases short, with 15 bases between. The CDR3 sequence is 13 residues long. CDR3 residues: CASGRTERYGYTF. The CDR3 DNA is TGTGCCAGCGGGAGGACAGAGAGGTATGGCTACACCTTC.

In the case of this clone: One end of the junction varies from germline; a read error may be responsible. As DNA, the CDR3 is TGTGCCTGCAGGGTGCTGGGGATGAACACTGAAGCTTTCTTT. It specifies CACRVLGMNTEAFF. The chain joins TRBV6-5 to TRBJ1-1; TRBD1 is a possible D gene (5 bases). The germline gives CDR1 MNHEY, CDR2 SVGAGI. The CDR3 loop spans 14 amino acids.

This chain connects TRBV5-5 to TRBJ1-5; D gene uncertain. Germline loops: CDR1 SGHKS, CDR2 YYEKEE (reference sequence). The CDR3 spans 15 residues. V lost 3 bases to trimming and J lost 1 base, with 11 bases between them. CDR3 loop: CASSSVGSSNQPQHF. The CDR3 DNA reads as TGTGCCAGCAGCTCCGTCGGGTCCAGCAATCAGCCCCAGCATTTT.

The chain recombines TRBV2 with TRBJ1-4, with 9 bases fitting TRBD1. The CDR3 totals 13 residues. Trimming removed 6 bases from V and 8 bases from J; junction bases left unmatched: 4. Germline V gene lookup returns CDR1 SNHLY and CDR2 FYNNEI. CDR3 sequence (DNA): TGTGCCAGCAGGACAGGGGGGAAGGAAAAACTGTTTTTT. It yields the protein CASRTGGKEKLFF.

V and J are TRBV7-9 and TRBJ1-2, with 7 bases lining up with TRBD1. This CDR3 spans 14 amino acids. V was pared by 1 base and J by 8 bases, with 7 bases of the junction left unmatched. The germline V gene encodes CDR1 SEHNR and CDR2 FQNEAQ (reference sequence). The CDR3 region is CASSLDRGFGGYTF. The CDR3 DNA reads as TGTGCCAGCAGCTTAGACAGGGGATTTGGGGGCTACACCTTC. Based on the CDR3 plus reference TRBV7-9 and TRBJ1-2, the full variable domain is DTGVSQNPRHKITKRGQNVTFRCDPISEHNRLYWYRQTLGQGPEFLTYFQNEAQLEKSRLLSDRFSAERPKGSFSTLEIQRTEQGDSAMYLCASSLDRGFGGYTFGSGTRLTVV.

The rearrangement uses TRBV7-9 and TRBJ1-1; D is uncertain. CDR3 length equals 13 residues. Per germline, CDR1 SEHNR and CDR2 FQNEAQ (reference sequence). Trimming removed 2 bases at V and 5 bases at J, with 9 bases between. The CDR3 DNA reads TGTGCCAGCAGCTTAATGTTACAGACTGAAGCTTTCTTT. It is translated as CASSLMLQTEAFF. Using reference TRBV7-9 and TRBJ1-1 for the parts outside the CDR3, the full variable domain is DTGVSQNPRHKITKRGQNVTFRCDPISEHNRLYWYRQTLGQGPEFLTYFQNEAQLEKSRLLSDRFSAERPKGSFSTLEIQRTEQGDSAMYLCASSLMLQTEAFFGQGTRLTVV.

CDR3 protein: CASSRGTESSYEQYF. The CDR3 coding sequence is TGCGCCAGCAGCCGCGGGACGGAAAGCTCCTACGAGCAGTACTTC. The chain combines TRBV5-1 with TRBJ2-7, with D maybe TRBD2 (6 bases). Looked up from germline, CDR1 is SGHRS and CDR2 is YFSETQ. The ends were cut back, 4 bases at V and 0 bases at J, with 14 bases in the middle. The CDR3 runs 15 residues.

The chain uses TRBV7-9 and TRBJ1-1, with D hard to call. Trimming shortened V by 5 bases and J by 10 bases, and 14 bases separated the two germline ends. This CDR3 comprises 12 residues. Germline values: CDR1 SEHNR, CDR2 FQNEAQ (reference sequence). The CDR3 sequence: CASSLGEQRAFF. The CDR3 DNA follows: TGTGCCAGCAGCCTCGGGGAGCAACGAGCTTTCTTT. Full variable domain (missing parts from reference TRBV7-9 and TRBJ1-1): DTGVSQNPRHKITKRGQNVTFRCDPISEHNRLYWYRQTLGQGPEFLTYFQNEAQLEKSRLLSDRFSAERPKGSFSTLEIQRTEQGDSAMYLCASSLGEQRAFFGQGTRLTVV.

The chain employs TRBV12-3 or TRBV12-4 and TRBJ1-1; the D gene is possibly TRBD1 (6 bases). CDR3 length: 13 residues. V was trimmed by 6 bases and J by 1 base, leaving 9 bases between them. CDR3 sequence: CASRRDKNTEAFF. CDR3 DNA: TGTGCCAGCAGAAGGGACAAGAACACTGAAGCTTTCTTT.

On this clone: The germline gene is not matched at one end of the junction; a read error may be the cause. CDR3 sequence (DNA): TGTGCCAGCTCCTCTTCGGAGGGCCTCGCTGACTTC. It codes for CASSSSEGLADF. This chain connects TRBV18 to TRBJ2-7; possibly TRBD2 for D (6 bases). Germline CDR1 KGHSH, CDR2 LQKENI. The CDR3 loop spans 12 amino acids.

CDR3 residues: CASSQRTGLGNTIYF. CDR3 DNA sequence: TGTGCCAGCAGCCAAAGGACAGGGCTAGGAAACACCATATATTTT. This chain joins TRBV5-4 and TRBJ1-3; 8 positions agree with TRBD1. J lost 4 bases, V lost 4 bases, and 7 bases had no gene match. Germline CDR1 reads SGHNT; CDR2 reads YYREEE (reference sequence). The CDR3 sequence is 15 residues long.

The chain uses TRBV6-4 and TRBJ1-5; a weak D match, TRBD1 (6 bases). Per the germline V gene, CDR1 is MRHNA and CDR2 is SNTAGT. CDR3 length: 15 residues. V was cut by 3 bases and J by 3 bases, with 12 bases left in between. CDR3 sequence: CASSEGGRNNQPQHF. CDR3 nucleotides: TGTGCCAGCAGTGAGGGGGGGCGGAACAATCAGCCCCAGCATTTT.